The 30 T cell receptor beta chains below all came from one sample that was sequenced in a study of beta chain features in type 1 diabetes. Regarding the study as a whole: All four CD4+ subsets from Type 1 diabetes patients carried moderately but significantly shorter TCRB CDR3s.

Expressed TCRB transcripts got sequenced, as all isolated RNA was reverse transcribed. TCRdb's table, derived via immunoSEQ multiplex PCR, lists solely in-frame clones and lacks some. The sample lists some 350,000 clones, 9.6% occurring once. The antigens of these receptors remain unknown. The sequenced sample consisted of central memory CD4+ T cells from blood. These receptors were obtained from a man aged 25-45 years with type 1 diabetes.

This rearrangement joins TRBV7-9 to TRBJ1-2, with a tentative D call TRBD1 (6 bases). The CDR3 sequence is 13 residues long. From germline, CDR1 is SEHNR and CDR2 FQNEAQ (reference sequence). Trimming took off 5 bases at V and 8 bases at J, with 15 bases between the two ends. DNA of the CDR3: TGTGCCAGCAGCAGTTCAGGGGTCGGGGGCTACACCTTC. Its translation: CASSSSGVGGYTF.

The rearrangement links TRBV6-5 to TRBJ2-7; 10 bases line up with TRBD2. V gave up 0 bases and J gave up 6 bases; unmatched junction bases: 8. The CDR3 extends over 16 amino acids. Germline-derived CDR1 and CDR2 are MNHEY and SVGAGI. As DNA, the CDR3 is TGTGCCAGCAGTTACTCCCGAGGAGCGGGAGGGGCCGAGCAGTACTTC. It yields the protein CASSYSRGAGGAEQYF.

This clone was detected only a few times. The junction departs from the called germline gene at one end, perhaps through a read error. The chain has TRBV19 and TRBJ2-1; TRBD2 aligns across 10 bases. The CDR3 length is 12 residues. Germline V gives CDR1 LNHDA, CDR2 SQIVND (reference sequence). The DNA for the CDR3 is TGTGCCAGTAGTATAGCAACTAGCGGGATGATCTTC. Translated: CASSIATSGMIF.

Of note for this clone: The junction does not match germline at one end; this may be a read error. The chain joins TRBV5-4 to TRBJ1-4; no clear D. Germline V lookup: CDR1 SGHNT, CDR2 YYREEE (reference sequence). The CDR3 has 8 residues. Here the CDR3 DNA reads TGTGCCAGCAGCTTTTGTCTTTTT. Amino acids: CASSFCLF.

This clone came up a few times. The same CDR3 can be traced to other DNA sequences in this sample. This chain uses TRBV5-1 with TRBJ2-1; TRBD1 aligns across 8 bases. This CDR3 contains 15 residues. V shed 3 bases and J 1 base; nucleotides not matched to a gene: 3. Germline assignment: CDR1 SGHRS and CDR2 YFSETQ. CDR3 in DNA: TGCGCCAGCAGCTCAGGGGGCGTATCCTACAATGAGCAGTTCTTC. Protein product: CASSSGGVSYNEQFF.

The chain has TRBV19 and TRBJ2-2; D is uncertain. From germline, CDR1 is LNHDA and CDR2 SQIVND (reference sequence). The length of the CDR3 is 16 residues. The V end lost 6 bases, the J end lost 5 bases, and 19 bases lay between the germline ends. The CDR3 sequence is CASRNGGGPLTGELFF. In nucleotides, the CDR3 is TGTGCCAGTAGAAACGGCGGTGGCCCTCTTACCGGGGAGCTGTTTTTT.

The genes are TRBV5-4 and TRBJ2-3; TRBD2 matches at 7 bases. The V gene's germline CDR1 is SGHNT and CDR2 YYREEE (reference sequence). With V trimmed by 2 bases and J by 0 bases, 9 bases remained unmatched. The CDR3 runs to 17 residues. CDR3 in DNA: TGTGCCAGCAGCTTAAGGGATAGCGGGCAGAGCACAGATACGCAGTATTTT. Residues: CASSLRDSGQSTDTQYF.

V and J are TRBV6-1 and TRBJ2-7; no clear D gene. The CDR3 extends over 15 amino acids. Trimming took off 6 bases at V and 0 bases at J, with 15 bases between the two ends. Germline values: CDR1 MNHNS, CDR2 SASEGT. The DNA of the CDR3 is TGTGCCAGCAGACCAACCCGGGCCCCCTCCTACGAGCAGTACTTC. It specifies CASRPTRAPSYEQYF.

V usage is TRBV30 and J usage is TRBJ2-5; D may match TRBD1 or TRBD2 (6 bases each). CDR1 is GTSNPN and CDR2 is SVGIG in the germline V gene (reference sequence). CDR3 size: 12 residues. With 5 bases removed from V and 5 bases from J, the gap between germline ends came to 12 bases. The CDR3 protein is CAWGGLKETQYF. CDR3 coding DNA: TGTGCCTGGGGGGGGCTGAAGGAGACCCAGTACTTC.

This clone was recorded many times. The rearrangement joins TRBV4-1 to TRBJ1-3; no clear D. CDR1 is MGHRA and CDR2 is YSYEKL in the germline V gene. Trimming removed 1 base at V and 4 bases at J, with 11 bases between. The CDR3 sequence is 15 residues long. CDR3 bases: TGCGCCAGCAGCCAAGGCCGGGCTTTCGGAAACACCATATATTTT. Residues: CASSQGRAFGNTIYF.

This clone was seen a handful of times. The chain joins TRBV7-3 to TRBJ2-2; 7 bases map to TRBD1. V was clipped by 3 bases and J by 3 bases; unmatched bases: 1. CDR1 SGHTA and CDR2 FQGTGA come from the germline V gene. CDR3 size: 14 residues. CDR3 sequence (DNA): TGTGCCAGCAGCTTGGGACAGTACACCGGGGAGCTGTTTTTT. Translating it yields CASSLGQYTGELFF. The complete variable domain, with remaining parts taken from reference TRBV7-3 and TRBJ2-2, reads GAGVSQTPSNKVTEKGKYVELRCDPISGHTALYWYRQSLGQGPEFLIYFQGTGAADDSGLPNDRFFAVRPEGSVSTLKIQRTERGDSAVYLCASSLGQYTGELFFGEGSRLTVL.

Written as DNA, the CDR3 is TGCGCCAGCAGCCAAGAGGTCGGGGGGGGAACTGAAGCTTTCTTT. Protein product: CASSQEVGGGTEAFF. The J gene is TRBJ1-1, the V gene TRBV4-3, with D maybe TRBD1 (5 bases). V lost 0 bases, J lost 5 bases, and 13 bases lay in between. The germline CDR1 and CDR2 sequences are LGHNA and YSLEER. This CDR3 region has 15 residues.

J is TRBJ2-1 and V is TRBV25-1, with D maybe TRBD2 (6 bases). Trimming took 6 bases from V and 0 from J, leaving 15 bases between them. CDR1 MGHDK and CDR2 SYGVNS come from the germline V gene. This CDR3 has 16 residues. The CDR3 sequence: CASSRGGGDSYNEQFF. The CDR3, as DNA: TGTGCCAGCAGCCGGGGAGGTGGCGACTCCTACAATGAGCAGTTCTTC.

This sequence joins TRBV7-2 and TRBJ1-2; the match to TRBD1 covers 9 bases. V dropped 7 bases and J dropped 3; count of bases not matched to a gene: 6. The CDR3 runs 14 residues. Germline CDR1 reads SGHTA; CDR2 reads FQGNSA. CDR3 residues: CASKNRGPYYGYTF. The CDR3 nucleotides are TGTGCCAGCAAGAACAGGGGGCCCTACTATGGCTACACCTTC. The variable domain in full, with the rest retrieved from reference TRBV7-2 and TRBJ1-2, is GAGVSQSPSNKVTEKGKDVELRCDPISGHTALYWYRQSLGQGLEFLIYFQGNSAPDKSGLPSDRFSAERTGGSVSTLTIQRTQQEDSAVYLCASKNRGPYYGYTFGSGTRLTVV.

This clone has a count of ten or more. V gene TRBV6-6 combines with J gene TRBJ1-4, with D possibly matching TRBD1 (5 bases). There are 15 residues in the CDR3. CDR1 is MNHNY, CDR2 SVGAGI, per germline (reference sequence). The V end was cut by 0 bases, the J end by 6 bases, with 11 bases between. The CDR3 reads CASSYSAGRDEKLFF. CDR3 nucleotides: TGTGCCAGCAGTTACTCGGCAGGGAGGGATGAAAAACTGTTTTTT.

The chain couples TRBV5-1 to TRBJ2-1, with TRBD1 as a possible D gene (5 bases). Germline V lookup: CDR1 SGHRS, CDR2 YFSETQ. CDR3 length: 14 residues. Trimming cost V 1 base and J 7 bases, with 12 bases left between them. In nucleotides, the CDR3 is TGCGCCAGCAGCTTGTCAACAGGTGGGAATGAGCAGTTCTTC. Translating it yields CASSLSTGGNEQFF.

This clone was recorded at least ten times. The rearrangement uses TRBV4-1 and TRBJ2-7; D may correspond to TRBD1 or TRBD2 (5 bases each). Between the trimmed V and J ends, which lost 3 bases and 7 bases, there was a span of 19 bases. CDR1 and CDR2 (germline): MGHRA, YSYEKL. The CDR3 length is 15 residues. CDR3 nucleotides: TGCGCCAGCAGCCACGGATCGGGACCAAAGCGGGAGCAGTACTTC. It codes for CASSHGSGPKREQYF.

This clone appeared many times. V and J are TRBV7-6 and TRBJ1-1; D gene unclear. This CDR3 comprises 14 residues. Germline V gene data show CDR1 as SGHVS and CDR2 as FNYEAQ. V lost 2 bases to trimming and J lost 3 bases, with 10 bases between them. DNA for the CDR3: TGTGCCAGCAGCTTAAATCCGGGGTACACTGAAGCTTTCTTT. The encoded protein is CASSLNPGYTEAFF.

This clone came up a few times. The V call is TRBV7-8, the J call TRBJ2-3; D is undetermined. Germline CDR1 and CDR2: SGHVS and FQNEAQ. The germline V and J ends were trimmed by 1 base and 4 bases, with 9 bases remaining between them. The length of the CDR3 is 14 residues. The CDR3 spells CASSLVVLADTQYF. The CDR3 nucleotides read TGTGCCAGCAGCTTAGTTGTTTTAGCAGATACGCAGTATTTT.

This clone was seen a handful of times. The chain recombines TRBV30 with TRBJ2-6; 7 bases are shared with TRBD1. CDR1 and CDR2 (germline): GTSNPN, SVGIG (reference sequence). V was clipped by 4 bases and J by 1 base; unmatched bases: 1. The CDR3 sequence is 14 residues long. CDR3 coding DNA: TGTGCCTGGAACAGGGGTTCTGGGGCCAACGTCCTGACTTTC. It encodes CAWNRGSGANVLTF. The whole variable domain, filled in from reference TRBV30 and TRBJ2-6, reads SQTIHQWPATLVQPVGSPLSLECTVEGTSNPNLYWYRQAAGRGLQLLFYSVGIGQISSEVPQNLSASRPQDRQFILSSKKLLLSDSGFYLCAWNRGSGANVLTFGAGSRLTVL.

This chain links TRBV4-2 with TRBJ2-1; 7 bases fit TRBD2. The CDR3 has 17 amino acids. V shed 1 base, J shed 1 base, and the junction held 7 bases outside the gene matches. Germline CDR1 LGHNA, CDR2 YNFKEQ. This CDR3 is CASSQGSGWGSYNEQFF. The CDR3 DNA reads TGTGCCAGCAGCCAAGGTAGCGGGTGGGGGTCCTACAATGAGCAGTTCTTC.

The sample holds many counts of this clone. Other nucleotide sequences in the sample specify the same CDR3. The CDR3 sequence is CASSLTTRADTQYF. In DNA, the CDR3 is TGTGCCAGCAGCTTAACGACGAGAGCAGATACGCAGTATTTT. V usage is TRBV7-3 and J usage is TRBJ2-3, with unresolved D. CDR3 length: 14 amino acids. Trimming stripped 0 bases from V and 4 bases from J, with 8 bases between. CDR1 SGHTA and CDR2 FQGTGA come from the germline V gene.

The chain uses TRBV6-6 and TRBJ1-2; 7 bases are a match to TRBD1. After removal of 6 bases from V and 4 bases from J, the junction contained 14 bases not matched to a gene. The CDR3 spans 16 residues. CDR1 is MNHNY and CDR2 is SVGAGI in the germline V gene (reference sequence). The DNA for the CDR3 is TGTGCCAGCAGCAAAGGAGCCCGGGACAGTGCCTATGGCTACACCTTC. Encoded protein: CASSKGARDSAYGYTF.

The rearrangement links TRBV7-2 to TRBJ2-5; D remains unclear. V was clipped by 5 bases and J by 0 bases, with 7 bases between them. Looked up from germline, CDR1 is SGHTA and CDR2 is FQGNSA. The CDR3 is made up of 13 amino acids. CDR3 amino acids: CASSGAYQETQYF. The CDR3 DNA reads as TGTGCCAGCAGCGGAGCCTACCAAGAGACCCAGTACTTC.

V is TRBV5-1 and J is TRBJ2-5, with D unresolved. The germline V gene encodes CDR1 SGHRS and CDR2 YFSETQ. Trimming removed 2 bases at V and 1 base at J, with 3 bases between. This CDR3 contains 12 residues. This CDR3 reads CASSFAQETQYF. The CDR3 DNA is TGCGCCAGCAGCTTTGCCCAAGAGACCCAGTACTTC.

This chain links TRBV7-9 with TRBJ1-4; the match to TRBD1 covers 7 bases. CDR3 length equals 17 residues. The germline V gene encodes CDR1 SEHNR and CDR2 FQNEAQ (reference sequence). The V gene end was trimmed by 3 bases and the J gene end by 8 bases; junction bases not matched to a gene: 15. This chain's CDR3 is CASSFTPKERGREKLFF. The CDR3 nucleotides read TGTGCCAGCAGCTTCACCCCTAAGGAAAGGGGGCGGGAAAAACTGTTTTTT.

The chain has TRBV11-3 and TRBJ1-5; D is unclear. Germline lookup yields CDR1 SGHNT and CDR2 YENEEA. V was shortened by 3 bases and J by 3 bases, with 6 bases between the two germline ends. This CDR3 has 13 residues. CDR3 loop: CASSLKDNQPQHF. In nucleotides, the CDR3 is TGTGCCAGCAGCTTGAAGGACAATCAGCCCCAGCATTTT.

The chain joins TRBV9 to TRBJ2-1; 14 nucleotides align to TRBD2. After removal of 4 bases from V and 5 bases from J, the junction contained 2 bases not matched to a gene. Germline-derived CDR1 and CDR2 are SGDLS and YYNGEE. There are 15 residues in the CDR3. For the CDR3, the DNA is TGTGCCAGCAGCCAGGGACTAGCGGGAGACAATGAGCAGTTCTTC. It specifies CASSQGLAGDNEQFF.

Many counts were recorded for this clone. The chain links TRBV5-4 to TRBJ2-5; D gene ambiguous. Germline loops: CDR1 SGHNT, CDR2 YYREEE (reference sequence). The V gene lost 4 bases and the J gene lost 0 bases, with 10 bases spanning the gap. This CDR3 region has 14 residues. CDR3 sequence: CASSPRLYQETQYF. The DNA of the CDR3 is TGTGCCAGCAGCCCTCGATTGTACCAAGAGACCCAGTACTTC.

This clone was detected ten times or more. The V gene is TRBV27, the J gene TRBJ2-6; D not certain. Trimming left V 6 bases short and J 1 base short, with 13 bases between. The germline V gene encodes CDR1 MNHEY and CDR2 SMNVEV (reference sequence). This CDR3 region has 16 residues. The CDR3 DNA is TGTGCCAGCAGCCCTTTTCGTAGGTCTGGGGCCAACGTCCTGACTTTC. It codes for CASSPFRRSGANVLTF. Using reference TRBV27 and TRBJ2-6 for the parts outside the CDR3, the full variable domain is EAQVTQNPRYLITVTGKKLTVTCSQNMNHEYMSWYRQDPGLGLRQIYYSMNVEVTDKGDVPEGYKVSRKEKRNFPLILESPSPNQTSLYFCASSPFRRSGANVLTFGAGSRLTVL.